In its sample, the clone carrying this T cell receptor (beta chain) was seen a few times. Its specificity is not known. This record belongs to a study of radiation and T cells in renal cell carcinoma. Study-level information: Nephrectomy followed 15 Gy stereotactic body radiation by 4 weeks.

Notes on the study in general: In blood, top tumor clones expanded by 2 weeks, shrinking by 4.

Only in-frame clones appear in the TCRdb table, and some are missing; sequencing was by immunoSEQ multiplex PCR. This repertoire shows about 49,000 clones, roughly 78% found once; its top ten account for 25% to 35%. Indicated time point: blood 2 weeks post-SBRT. Treatment in this sample: 15 Gy SBRT to primary tumor, nephrectomy 4 weeks later. Serial blood draws occurred at baseline and 2 and 4 weeks post-SBRT. This renal cell carcinoma was of the clear cell type. Germline V gives CDR1 LNHDA, CDR2 SQIVND (reference sequence). The ends were cut back, 4 bases at V and 1 base at J, with 9 bases in the middle. This CDR3 is 14 amino acids long.

The genes are TRBV19 and TRBJ2-3; D is unclear. The clonotype comes from a woman aged 70-85 years with renal cell carcinoma. The sample here was blood, taken from a patient whose treatment included radiotherapy and nephrectomy. The DNA for the CDR3 is TGTGCCAGTAGTACATCCCTGGGCACAGATACGCAGTATTTT. Translating gives CASSTSLGTDTQYF.